This T cell receptor beta chain was recovered during a study of T cells in localized non-small cell lung cancer. The CDR3 has 11 residues. V trimming: 6 bases; J trimming: 7 bases; junction bases outside the gene matches: 2. Germline V gives CDR1 SGHAT, CDR2 FQNNGV. Broader study findings: An association was observed between higher blood T cell density and longer overall survival.

The table came from immunoSEQ multiplex PCR; TCRdb's copy has only in-frame clones and leaves some out. The repertoire holds 40,000 or so clones, about four fifths seen once, with roughly a sixth in the top ten. Concerning this clone itself: As yet, its antigen is unknown.

This chain joins TRBV11-2 and TRBJ1-2; TRBD1 matches 7 bases. This sequence originates from a male donor older than 55 with stage III squamous cell lung carcinoma. The source was peripheral blood, collected before any cancer treatment. As DNA, the CDR3 is TGTGCCAGCAGTTACAGGGGTGGCTACACCTTC. Protein sequence: CASSYRGGYTF.